The 24 T cell receptor beta chains below come from one sample, sequenced in a study of beta chain features in type 1 diabetes. Expressed TCRB transcripts were sequenced because the isolated RNA had all been reverse transcribed beforehand. Sequenced by immunoSEQ multiplex PCR; TCRdb stores in-frame clones only, minus some. Among approximately 300,000 clones listed, 9.5% to 11% were seen once. The sample taken for sequencing was naive CD4+ T cells from blood. The receptors stem from a woman in her thirties in good health.

The rearrangement links TRBV9 to TRBJ2-3, with D possibly matching TRBD2 (6 bases). Looked up from germline, CDR1 is SGDLS and CDR2 is YYNGEE. CDR3 length: 13 amino acids. Trimming stripped 0 bases from V and 11 bases from J, with 13 bases between. CDR3 sequence (DNA): TGTGCCAGCAGCGTAGCCGGGCGGGACCTGCAGTATTTT. This codes for CASSVAGRDLQYF.

This clone was observed a handful of times. The rearrangement joins TRBV5-4 to TRBJ2-3; 8 positions match TRBD1. The germline V gene encodes CDR1 SGHNT and CDR2 YYREEE (reference sequence). V lost 4 bases to trimming and J lost 0 bases; unmatched junction nucleotides: 4. The CDR3 has 15 amino acids. The CDR3 spells CASSQGQGSTDTQYF. The DNA of the CDR3 is TGTGCCAGCAGCCAAGGACAGGGAAGCACAGATACGCAGTATTTT.

The V and J genes are TRBV2 and TRBJ1-1; tentative D call: TRBD1 (6 bases). The CDR3 loop spans 14 amino acids. V was trimmed by 5 bases and J by 10 bases, leaving 20 bases between them. Germline V gene lookup returns CDR1 SNHLY and CDR2 FYNNEI. The CDR3 loop is CASSPQGFDGGAFF. The CDR3 DNA is TGTGCCAGCAGTCCACAGGGTTTTGATGGTGGAGCTTTCTTT.

As DNA, the CDR3 is TGTGCCAGCCAGAATGGGGCGTTGGAAGGCTACACCTTC. Translation gives CASQNGALEGYTF. V usage is TRBV19 and J usage is TRBJ1-2; D perhaps matches TRBD1 (5 bases). The CDR3 has 13 amino acids. Germline CDR1 LNHDA, CDR2 SQIVND (reference sequence). The V and J ends lost 9 bases and 8 bases respectively, with 19 bases between them.

CDR3 sequence (DNA): TGTGCCAGCAGCCCCAATAGAGACAGAGATACGCAGTATTTT. This gives the protein CASSPNRDRDTQYF. The genes are TRBV7-3 and TRBJ2-3; D possibly corresponds to TRBD1 (5 bases). The CDR3 has 14 residues. CDR1 is SGHTA, CDR2 FQGTGA, per germline. V was cut by 5 bases and J by 5 bases, with 14 bases left in between.

The chain couples TRBV5-1 to TRBJ1-1, with a tentative D call TRBD1 (6 bases). The V end lost 6 bases, the J end lost 6 bases, and 18 bases lay between the germline ends. Looked up from germline, CDR1 is SGHRS and CDR2 is YFSETQ. CDR3 length equals 14 residues. CDR3 amino acids: CASTAYATGSEAFF. CDR3 sequence (DNA): TGCGCCAGCACCGCCTATGCGACAGGATCTGAAGCTTTCTTT.

This rearrangement joins TRBV18 to TRBJ1-4; 7 bases are shared with TRBD1. Looked up from germline, CDR1 is KGHSH and CDR2 is LQKENI. The junction had 8 bases not matched to a gene; V was cut back by 3 bases and J by 13 bases. This CDR3 has 13 residues. CDR3 sequence: CASSPVNRDRLFF. DNA for the CDR3: TGTGCCAGCTCACCCGTTAACCGGGACAGACTGTTTTTT. Full variable domain (rest looked up from reference TRBV18 and TRBJ1-4): NAGVMQNPRHLVRRRGQEARLRCSPMKGHSHVYWYRQLPEEGLKFMVYLQKENIIDESGMPKERFSAEFPKEGPSILRIQQVVRGDSAAYFCASSPVNRDRLFFGSGTQLSVL.

This chain connects TRBV6-6 to TRBJ1-1; D is ambiguous. This CDR3 region has 13 residues. Per germline, CDR1 MNHNY and CDR2 SVGAGI (reference sequence). Trimming took 2 bases from V and 1 from J, leaving 5 bases between them. The CDR3 reads CASSYPGNTEAFF. The CDR3 DNA sequence: TGTGCCAGCAGTTACCCAGGGAACACTGAAGCTTTCTTT.

V gene TRBV29-1 combines with J gene TRBJ1-1; D not resolved. The CDR3 covers 14 residues. Per germline, CDR1 SQVTM and CDR2 ANQGSEA. The germline V and J ends were trimmed by 1 base and 0 bases, with 9 bases remaining between them. As DNA, the CDR3 is TGCAGCGTTGAAGTGGGAGGGTTGAACACTGAAGCTTTCTTT. Its protein product is CSVEVGGLNTEAFF.

This clone has just a few counts. The chain combines TRBV10-3 with TRBJ2-5, with a possible D match to TRBD2 (5 bases). Germline V gives CDR1 ENHRY, CDR2 SYGVKD. With 0 bases removed from V and 4 bases from J, the gap between germline ends came to 9 bases. The CDR3 length is 14 residues. As DNA, the CDR3 is TGTGCCATCAGTGAGTCCGCACGGGGAGAGACCCAGTACTTC. Residues: CAISESARGETQYF.

This rearrangement joins TRBV11-1 to TRBJ2-7, with D perhaps matching TRBD2 (6 bases). The CDR3 is made up of 14 amino acids. Germline-derived CDR1 and CDR2 are SGHAT and FQDESV (reference sequence). Trimming stripped 5 bases from V and 0 bases from J, with 11 bases between. In DNA form, the CDR3 reads TGTGCCAGCAGCATTAGCGGACACTCCTACGAGCAGTACTTC. Translating it yields CASSISGHSYEQYF.

This chain uses TRBV30 with TRBJ2-3, with D possibly matching TRBD2 (7 bases). Germline-derived CDR1 and CDR2 are GTSNPN and SVGIG (reference sequence). Trimming took 0 bases from V and 4 from J, leaving 8 bases between them. This CDR3 region has 13 residues. CDR3 region: CAWSVGGADTQYF. The CDR3 nucleotides read TGTGCCTGGAGTGTAGGGGGGGCAGATACGCAGTATTTT.

This clone turned up a few times. This chain links TRBV7-3 with TRBJ2-3, with 10 bases identical to TRBD1. J was trimmed by 1 base and V by 2 bases; bases with no gene match: 3. CDR3 length: 16 residues. Germline CDR1 and CDR2: SGHTA and FQGTGA. CDR3 sequence (DNA): TGTGCCAGCAGCTTAGTCGGGACAGGGGGCACAGATACGCAGTATTTT. Protein sequence: CASSLVGTGGTDTQYF.

This clone showed up just a few times. The chain couples TRBV7-2 to TRBJ1-5; 8 bases fit TRBD1. Germline trimming cut 5 bases from V and 3 bases from J; bases unmatched to any gene: 9. The germline V gene has CDR1 SGHTA and CDR2 FQGNSA. This CDR3 is 16 amino acids long. The CDR3 coding sequence is TGTGCCAGCAGCGCCCTCCCAGGGGGCCCCAATCAGCCCCAGCATTTT. This encodes CASSALPGGPNQPQHF.

The sample holds a few counts of this clone. This chain uses TRBV28 with TRBJ1-5; D is perhaps TRBD1 (5 bases). V lost 1 base, J lost 6 bases, and 10 bases lay in between. The V gene's germline CDR1 is MDHEN and CDR2 SYDVKM. The CDR3 runs 14 residues. CDR3 sequence reads: CASSLSGLAQPQHF. In DNA form, the CDR3 reads TGTGCCAGCAGTTTATCAGGGCTCGCTCAGCCCCAGCATTTT.

V gene TRBV18 combines with J gene TRBJ2-3, with a tentative D call TRBD1 (6 bases). The V end was cut by 6 bases, the J end by 4 bases, with 14 bases between. The CDR3 contains 14 residues. CDR1 and CDR2 from the germline V gene are KGHSH and LQKENI. The CDR3 spells CASSPGPGADTQYF. For the CDR3, the DNA is TGTGCCAGCTCCCCCGGTCCAGGGGCAGATACGCAGTATTTT.

This clone was counted only a few times. V usage is TRBV6-5 and J usage is TRBJ1-1; D is unclear. Germline CDR1 MNHEY, CDR2 SVGAGI. This CDR3 has 11 amino acids. The ends were cut back, 2 bases at V and 8 bases at J, with 6 bases in the middle. The CDR3 protein is CASSYSAEAFF. DNA for the CDR3: TGTGCCAGCAGTTACAGCGCAGAAGCTTTCTTT.

The CDR3 nucleotides are TGTGCCTGGAGTGTGATTACAGGGGGGACTGAAGCTTTCTTT. Translated: CAWSVITGGTEAFF. This rearrangement joins TRBV30 to TRBJ1-1; 8 bases align to TRBD1. The CDR3 totals 14 residues. Losses at the gene ends were 0 bases for V and 5 bases for J; bases not matched to a gene: 5. The V gene's germline CDR1 is GTSNPN and CDR2 SVGIG (reference sequence).

The V gene is TRBV7-2, the J gene TRBJ1-5, with 9 bases fitting TRBD1. This CDR3 is 16 amino acids long. After removal of 1 base from V and 1 base from J, the junction contained 2 bases not matched to a gene. Per germline, CDR1 SGHTA and CDR2 FQGNSA. The CDR3 region has the DNA TGTGCCAGCAGCTTAGTCGGGACAGGGAGCAATCAGCCCCAGCATTTT. Encoded protein: CASSLVGTGSNQPQHF.

This clone was seen more than once but under ten times. The rearrangement joins TRBV18 to TRBJ1-2, with 9 positions matching TRBD1. Germline lookup yields CDR1 KGHSH and CDR2 LQKENI. The CDR3 totals 16 residues. After removal of 5 bases from V and 4 bases from J, the junction contained 11 bases not matched to a gene. In nucleotides, the CDR3 is TGTGCCAGCTCAACTACCGGGACAGGGATACTCTATGGCTACACCTTC. It codes for CASSTTGTGILYGYTF. The variable domain in full, completed from reference TRBV18 and TRBJ1-2, reads NAGVMQNPRHLVRRRGQEARLRCSPMKGHSHVYWYRQLPEEGLKFMVYLQKENIIDESGMPKERFSAEFPKEGPSILRIQQVVRGDSAAYFCASSTTGTGILYGYTFGSGTRLTVV.

The chain recombines TRBV27 with TRBJ1-2; 8 bases align to TRBD1. Germline values: CDR1 MNHEY, CDR2 SMNVEV (reference sequence). The CDR3 spans 13 residues. The V and J ends lost 6 bases and 1 base, in that order; junction bases with no gene match: 1. CDR3 coding DNA: TGTGCCAGCAGGGACAGGGTTAACTATGGCTACACCTTC. Protein sequence: CASRDRVNYGYTF.

The CDR3 reads CASSGGQGSDTQYF. The CDR3 region has the DNA TGTGCCAGCAGCGGGGGACAGGGCTCAGATACGCAGTATTTT. J is TRBJ2-3 and V is TRBV9; 9 bases map to TRBD1. The CDR3 sequence is 14 residues long. V was pared by 3 bases and J by 4 bases, with 3 bases of the junction left unmatched. Germline assignment: CDR1 SGDLS and CDR2 YYNGEE. The whole variable domain, remainder taken from reference TRBV9 and TRBJ2-3, is DSGVTQTPKHLITATGQRVTLRCSPRSGDLSVYWYQQSLDQGLQFLIQYYNGEERAKGNILERFSAQQFPDLHSELNLSSLELGDSALYFCASSGGQGSDTQYFGPGTRLTVL.

This clone has only a few counts. This sequence joins TRBV6-5 and TRBJ2-1; 7 bases line up with TRBD2. The CDR3 length is 15 residues. Germline V gene data show CDR1 as MNHEY and CDR2 as SVGAGI. V was clipped by 0 bases and J by 2 bases; unmatched bases: 1. DNA for the CDR3: TGTGCCAGCAGTTACTCAAGCGGGACCTACAATGAGCAGTTCTTC. It encodes CASSYSSGTYNEQFF.

This clone was counted a few times. The chain employs TRBV27 and TRBJ2-1, with D possibly matching TRBD2 (5 bases). Trimming took 3 bases from V and 7 from J, leaving 7 bases between them. CDR1 is MNHEY and CDR2 is SMNVEV in the germline V gene (reference sequence). The length of the CDR3 is 12 residues. CDR3 sequence (DNA): TGTGCCAGCAGTTTTCGGGGTAATGAGCAGTTCTTC. Translation: CASSFRGNEQFF.